The rows below give T cell receptor beta chains drawn from one sample of a study of blood T cell repertoires in COVID-19. Produced via immunoSEQ multiplex PCR; TCRdb's table is partial and in-frame only. The sample lists around 50,000 clones, approximately 80% occurring once. Material for sequencing was peripheral blood. Receptors originate from a human donor in a cohort sampled during active COVID-19. Each CDR3 is given with its conserved first and last residue. Each record gives: D gene, V gene, clone size, J gene, CDR3 DNA, CDR3 protein. D genes are given only for firm matches. A clone size is listed for some rows: how often the clone was seen (once, few, many), or a class if it is expanded.

NA	TRBV27	few	TRBJ2-1	TGTGCCAGCAGGACAGATTACAATGAGCAGTTCTTC	CASRTDYNEQFF
NA	TRBV5-6	NA	TRBJ2-2	TGTGCCAGCAGCGACGGGACTCCCGGGGAGCTGTTTTTT	CASSDGTPGELFF
NA	TRBV5-4	NA	TRBJ2-3	TGTGCCAGCAGCGACGGGGGGCGGAGAGCCACAGATACGCAGTATTTT	CASSDGGRRATDTQYF
NA	TRBV30	NA	TRBJ1-2	TGTGCCTGGAGTACAGGGATCTATGGCTACACCTTC	CAWSTGIYGYTF
TRBD2	TRBV6-2/TRBV6-3	NA	TRBJ2-1	TGTGCCAGCAGTTCCATGGAGCGACTAGCGGGAAGCTCCTACAATGAGCAGTTCTTC	CASSSMERLAGSSYNEQFF
NA	TRBV5-6	NA	TRBJ1-1	TGTGCCAGCAGCCCATGGAGGAATAGCCAACTGAACACTGAAGCTTTCTTT	CASSPWRNSQLNTEAFF
TRBD2	TRBV10-2	NA	TRBJ2-5	TGCGCCAGCAGTGAGCTTGGACTAGCGGGAGACGGGGCGGGGGAGACCCAGTACTTC	CASSELGLAGDGAGETQYF
TRBD1	TRBV30	NA	TRBJ2-6	TGTGCCTGGGCAGGGGGCACTGGGGCCAACGTCCTGACTTTC	CAWAGGTGANVLTF
TRBD2	TRBV4-3	NA	TRBJ2-1	TGCGCCAGCAGCCACGCCACTAGCGGGGCCATCAATGAGCAGTTCTTC	CASSHATSGAINEQFF
TRBD1	TRBV6-6	NA	TRBJ2-3	TGTGCCAGCAGTCGGGACAGGGGGGCAGATACGCAGTATTTT	CASSRDRGADTQYF
TRBD1	TRBV4-1	NA	TRBJ2-2	TGCGCCAGCAGCCAAGATCGGTTGTTATCGGGGGACAAAGACAGGGGAGCCGGGGAGCTGTTTTTT	CASSQDRLLSGDKDRGAGELFF
NA	TRBV19	NA	TRBJ2-7	TGTGCCAGTAGTATCGGGTACGAGCAGTACTTC	CASSIGYEQYF
NA	TRBV7-2	NA	TRBJ2-3	TGTGCCAGCAGCCCAGGGCCAGTAGATACGCAGTATTTT	CASSPGPVDTQYF
TRBD1	TRBV18	NA	TRBJ2-3	TGTGCCAGCTCACTAGGACAGGGGGAGTGGAATACGCAGTATTTT	CASSLGQGEWNTQYF
TRBD1	TRBV10-3	NA	TRBJ1-3	TGTGCCATCAGCTCGGGACAGGGAAACACCATATATTTT	CAISSGQGNTIYF
NA	TRBV7-2	NA	TRBJ2-5	TGTGCCAGCAGCTTAGAACGGGGGGAGACCCAGTACTTC	CASSLERGETQYF
NA	TRBV15	NA	TRBJ1-1	TGTGCCACCAGCAGAAGTAATCGACACCGGAACACTGAAGCTTTCTTT	CATSRSNRHRNTEAFF
TRBD2	TRBV7-3	NA	TRBJ2-1	TGTGCCAGCAGCCCCCGGACTAGCGGGATTCCTGAGCAGTTCTTC	CASSPRTSGIPEQFF
NA	TRBV10-3	once	TRBJ2-1	TGTGCCATCAGTGGGAGGGACCCCTACAATGAGCAGTTCTTC	CAISGRDPYNEQFF
TRBD2	TRBV6-6	NA	TRBJ2-1	TGTGCCAGCAGTTGGGAAATAGCGGGACTCAATGAGCAGTTCTTC	CASSWEIAGLNEQFF
NA	TRBV30	NA	TRBJ1-1	TGTGCCTGGAGCAGGAGGGGACTGATGAACACTGAAGCTTTCTTT	CAWSRRGLMNTEAFF
TRBD2	TRBV10-2	NA	TRBJ2-1	TGCGCCAGCAGTGAAAGCGGGAGGGCCTATTACAATGAGCAGTTCTTC	CASSESGRAYYNEQFF
TRBD1	TRBV19	NA	TRBJ1-1	TGTGCCAGTAGTTCTAGGCTCGACAGGGCGAGAAACACTGAAGCTTTCTTT	CASSSRLDRARNTEAFF
NA	TRBV2	NA	TRBJ1-5	TGTGCCAGCAATCGCAACCGGGGTAGCAATCAGCCCCAGCATTTT	CASNRNRGSNQPQHF
NA	TRBV11-3	NA	TRBJ1-2	TGTGCCAGCAGCTTCCACAGATCCCTTGGTCCCCGTGATTATGGCTACACCTTC	CASSFHRSLGPRDYGYTF
NA	TRBV30	NA	TRBJ2-7	TGTGCCTGGTCCGAGGGGGGGTCCCGGGACGAGCAGTACTTC	CAWSEGGSRDEQYF
TRBD1	TRBV3-1/TRBV3-2	NA	TRBJ1-2	TGTGCCAGCAGCCAAAGTAGGACAGGGGAAAACTATGGCTACACCTTC	CASSQSRTGENYGYTF
TRBD1	TRBV28	NA	TRBJ2-7	TGTGCCAGCAGGACAGGGGGCGCTAGGTACGAGCAGTACTTC	CASRTGGARYEQYF
NA	TRBV2	NA	TRBJ2-5	TGTGCCAGCACTCCGAGGGAGACCCAGTACTTC	CASTPRETQYF
NA	TRBV18	NA	TRBJ1-1	TGTGCCAGCTCAACCAGGGGCGAGAACACTGAAGCTTTCTTT	CASSTRGENTEAFF
NA	TRBV11-2	NA	TRBJ2-1	TGTGCCAGCAGCCCTGGGAGAGGAGCCTACAATGAGCAGTTCTTC	CASSPGRGAYNEQFF
NA	TRBV5-1	NA	TRBJ2-2	TGCGCCAGCAGCTTGACACAGAACACCGGGGAGCTGTTTTTT	CASSLTQNTGELFF
TRBD2	TRBV9	medium-sized	TRBJ2-1	TGTGCCAGCAGCGCCGACGGGGGAGGGTACAATGAGCAGTTCTTC	CASSADGGGYNEQFF
NA	TRBV19	NA	TRBJ2-4	TGTGCCAGTAGTACTTCCGGGACATTCAAAAACATTCAGTACTTC	CASSTSGTFKNIQYF
TRBD1	TRBV12-3/TRBV12-4	NA	TRBJ1-1	TGTGCCAGCGGACAGGGGGCATGGACTGAAGCTTTCTTT	CASGQGAWTEAFF
TRBD1	TRBV20-1	NA	TRBJ1-2	TGCAGTGCTAGTCGACAGCAGGGGGCCGGCGGCTACACCTTC	CSASRQQGAGGYTF
NA	TRBV5-1	NA	TRBJ1-6	TGCGCCAGCAGCTGGAGCCAGGGATCAAATTCACCCCTCCACTTT	CASSWSQGSNSPLHF
TRBD2	TRBV27	many	TRBJ2-7	TGTGCCAGCAGTTCAACTAGCGCCGGCGAGCAGTACTTC	CASSSTSAGEQYF
TRBD1	TRBV7-6	NA	TRBJ2-1	TGTGCCAGCAGCTTGAGGGACAGACGTAGCTTGAGCTCCTACAATGAGCAGTTCTTC	CASSLRDRRSLSSYNEQFF
NA	TRBV6-2/TRBV6-3	NA	TRBJ2-7	TGTGCCAGCAGTTACTCGAGTGAGCAGTACTTC	CASSYSSEQYF
TRBD1	TRBV13	few	TRBJ2-4	TGTGCCAGCAGCTCAACCCCGGGACAGAGAAACATTCAGTACTTC	CASSSTPGQRNIQYF
TRBD2	TRBV2	NA	TRBJ2-2	TGTGCCAGCAGTACCCGCCAGCTCAGACTAGCGATAAACACCGGGGAGCTGTTTTTT	CASSTRQLRLAINTGELFF
TRBD1	TRBV5-1	NA	TRBJ2-7	TGCGCCAGCAGCCTATCGACAGGGGGCTCGTACGAGCAGTACTTC	CASSLSTGGSYEQYF
TRBD1	TRBV6-4	NA	TRBJ2-3	TGTGCCAGCAGTGACGGGACAGGGGGCGCAGCAACGCAGTATTTT	CASSDGTGGAATQYF
NA	TRBV4-2	NA	TRBJ2-1	TGTGCCAGCAGCCAAGATCAGGGCATGGATGAGCAGTTCTTC	CASSQDQGMDEQFF
TRBD2	TRBV18	NA	TRBJ2-1	TGTGCCAGCTCACCAGGGGAGGGCCTAGCCAATGAGCAGTTCTTC	CASSPGEGLANEQFF
TRBD2	TRBV24-1	NA	TRBJ2-1	TGTGCCACCACCGCAGCGGGAGGGTCTGAGAATGAGCAGTTCTTC	CATTAAGGSENEQFF
NA	TRBV7-2	NA	TRBJ2-3	TGTGCCAGCAGCCCCTGGGCCGCAGATACGCAGTATTTT	CASSPWAADTQYF
NA	TRBV7-2	NA	TRBJ1-6	TGTGCCAGCAGCCTCGGGTGGCAGGGGTGGAATTCACCCCTCCACTTT	CASSLGWQGWNSPLHF
TRBD1	TRBV7-2	NA	TRBJ1-2	TGTGCCAGCAGCTTCGAGCAGGGGGAGCACTATGGCTACACCTTC	CASSFEQGEHYGYTF
TRBD2	TRBV18	NA	TRBJ2-3	TGTGCCAGCTCCCCGTTAGCGGGAGGGCCAGATACGCAGTATTTT	CASSPLAGGPDTQYF